These 5 T cell receptor beta chains were sequenced from one sample in a study of CD8+ T cells in alopecia areata. Cutaneous lymph nodes were pooled and cells sorted by CD4, CD8alpha, NKG2D, NKG2ACE and more. Sequencing used cDNA as its template, made by extracting RNA and reverse transcribing it. The method was immunoSEQ multiplex PCR; TCRdb's version includes in-frame clones alone and lacks a portion of them. This sample has over 5,500 clones, each found more than once. Material for sequencing was CD8+ T cells sorted from a lymph node. The receptors were sampled from a C3H/HeJ mouse with alopecia areata. The MHC haplotype of the strain is H2-k.

This clone appeared many times. Gene names are the mouse ones. With the read ending 4 residues before the CDR3 end, the germline J gene is used to fill in that end. The genes are TRBV12-2 and TRBJ2-4; TRBD1 agrees at 11 bases. Germline CDR1 is SGHLS and CDR2 is HYDKME. The CDR3 contains 14 residues. CDR3 DNA, as far as it was read: TGTGCCAGCTCTCTCGGGGACAGGGGGAAC. Translated: CASSLGDRGN. The full-length CDR3 reads as CASSLGDRGNTLYF.

This clone was seen repeatedly, ten times or more. Mouse gene names and germline throughout. Read data end 4 residues before the CDR3 end; the end is taken from the germline J gene. The genes are TRBV13-2 and TRBJ2-4, with D perhaps assigned TRBD1 or TRBD2 (5 bases each). Germline V gene data show CDR1 as NNHNN and CDR2 as SYGAGS (reference sequence). Trimming took off 3 bases at V and 0 bases at J, with 8 bases between the two ends. The CDR3 is 14 residues long. The sequenced part of the CDR3 DNA is TGTGCCAGCGGTGGGGGGAGTAGTCAAAAC. This sequence encodes CASGGGSSQN. The full CDR3 protein reads CASGGGSSQNTLYF.

Many counts were recorded for this clone. Gene labels here are mouse ones. The read gets to within 4 residues of the CDR3 end, and the germline J gene fills in the rest. This chain joins TRBV13-2 and TRBJ2-5; 8 positions agree with TRBD1. This CDR3 contains 13 residues. Germline assignment: CDR1 NNHNN and CDR2 SYGAGS (reference sequence). Partial CDR3 DNA: TGTGCCAGCGGTGGGACAGGGCGAGAC. Translation gives CASGGTGRD. The full CDR3 sequence reads CASGGTGRDTQYF.

This clone was found many times. Genes and germline are mouse. The read ends 4 residues shy of where the CDR3 ends; the end is completed using the germline J gene. The chain uses TRBV13-3 and TRBJ1-2; D is unresolved. The germline V and J ends were trimmed by 5 bases and 0 bases, with 8 bases remaining between them. The CDR3 extends over 13 amino acids. Per germline, CDR1 NNHDY and CDR2 SYVADS. Here the CDR3 reads CASRNSANSDYTF. The CDR3 bases that were read are TGTGCCAGCAGAAACAGTGCAAACTCC.

This clone was observed at least ten times. Mouse gene names apply. The CDR3 end lies 4 residues beyond the end of the read and is filled in from the germline J gene. The rearrangement joins TRBV29 to TRBJ1-2, with a possible D match to TRBD1 (5 bases). The CDR3 is 14 amino acids. Trimming took off 3 bases at V and 0 bases at J, with 8 bases between the two ends. Germline V gives CDR1 MSHET, CDR2 SYDVDS. The CDR3 spells CASSFGGANSDYTF. CDR3 DNA (partial): TGTGCTAGCAGTTTTGGGGGGGCAAACTCC. The full variable domain, completed using reference TRBV29 and TRBJ1-2, is DMKVTQMPRYLIKRMGENVLLECGQDMSHETMYWYRQDPGLGLQLIYISYDVDSNSEGDIPKGYRVSRKKREHFSLILDSAKTNQTSVYFCASSFGGANSDYTFGSGTRLLVI.